What follows are 27 T cell receptor beta chains derived from one specimen sequenced in a study of chemoradiotherapy in HPV16-positive cancers. Sequencing was performed with immunoSEQ multiplex PCR; in TCRdb, only in-frame clones are kept and a portion is missing. Of 20,000 to 30,000 clones in the sample, roughly 94% were seen once. Sampling was done from a patient who underwent chemoradiotherapy. These TCRs come from a human donor with HPV-associated anogenital cancer.

CDR3 nucleotide sequence: TGTGCCACCCAGGGTGAGTTAAACGGTGGCTACACCTTC. As protein: CATQGELNGGYTF. V is TRBV28 and J is TRBJ1-2; possible D gene TRBD1, 5 bases. Looked up from germline, CDR1 is MDHEN and CDR2 is SYDVKM. Trimming removed 10 bases from V and 7 bases from J, with 19 bases in between. The CDR3 consists of 13 residues.

The chain is built from TRBV7-6 and TRBJ2-2, with D unclear. V lost 1 base and J lost 1, with 10 bases in between. The CDR3 sequence is 16 residues long. CDR1 SGHVS and CDR2 FNYEAQ come from the germline V gene. Here the CDR3 reads CASSLGSVGNTGELFF. CDR3 in DNA: TGTGCCAGCAGCTTAGGTTCGGTAGGGAACACCGGGGAGCTGTTTTTT.

The chain uses TRBV5-1 and TRBJ2-1, with D uncertain. The CDR3 consists of 14 residues. CDR1 is SGHRS, CDR2 YFSETQ, per germline. The V and J ends lost 5 bases and 6 bases respectively, with 15 bases between them. The CDR3 reads CASRVSMVINEQFF. CDR3 nucleotide sequence: TGCGCCAGCAGGGTTAGCATGGTTATCAATGAGCAGTTCTTC.

This sequence joins TRBV6-5 and TRBJ1-6; no clear D. The CDR3 covers 16 residues. Germline values: CDR1 MNHEY, CDR2 SVGAGI. The germline V and J ends were trimmed by 2 bases and 7 bases, with 15 bases remaining between them. The CDR3 protein is CASSYLRVGNNSPLHF. The CDR3 bases are TGTGCCAGCAGTTACCTCCGGGTGGGGAACAATTCACCCCTCCACTTT.

This rearrangement joins TRBV16 to TRBJ2-7; 12 bases match TRBD2. CDR1 is KGHSY and CDR2 is FQNENV in the germline V gene. CDR3 length equals 14 residues. The J segment lost 8 bases and the V segment lost 2 bases, leaving 4 bases of the junction unmatched. The CDR3 DNA reads TGTGCCAGCAGCCAACCGGGACTAGCGGGCAAGCAGTACTTC. Translation gives CASSQPGLAGKQYF.

The chain links TRBV2 to TRBJ2-7, with D uncertain. This CDR3 is 11 amino acids long. V was clipped by 7 bases and J by 6 bases, with 10 bases between them. The germline CDR1 and CDR2 sequences are SNHLY and FYNNEI. The CDR3 DNA is TGTGCCAGCACACTCGACACCGAGCAGTACTTC. Protein product: CASTLDTEQYF.

The gene calls are TRBV2 and TRBJ1-5, with D uncertain. Germline V lookup: CDR1 SNHLY, CDR2 FYNNEI. The CDR3 runs to 15 residues. Trimming left V 2 bases short and J 0 bases short, with 8 bases between. Here the CDR3 DNA reads TGTGCCAGCAGTGAACGGAACCTTAGCAATCAGCCCCAGCATTTT. It specifies CASSERNLSNQPQHF.

V gene TRBV5-5 combines with J gene TRBJ2-3; no clear D gene. The germline CDR1 and CDR2 sequences are SGHKS and YYEKEE (reference sequence). Trimming stripped 4 bases from V and 4 bases from J, with 10 bases between. This CDR3 contains 13 residues. This CDR3 is CASSRALPDTQYF. The CDR3 bases are TGTGCCAGCAGCCGGGCCCTCCCAGATACGCAGTATTTT.

The CDR3 loop reads CASSQAGQGQEKLFF. In DNA form, the CDR3 reads TGCGCCAGCAGCCAAGCCGGACAGGGACAAGAAAAACTGTTTTTT. V gene TRBV4-3 combines with J gene TRBJ1-4, with 8 bases matching TRBD1. CDR3 length: 15 residues. Germline trimming cut 1 base from V and 8 bases from J; bases unmatched to any gene: 6. CDR1 LGHNA and CDR2 YSLEER come from the germline V gene.

This sequence joins TRBV5-1 and TRBJ2-2; TRBD2 might be the D (6 bases). Germline V CDR1 and CDR2: SGHRS, YFSETQ. V lost 1 base to trimming and J lost 0 bases, with 13 bases between them. The length of the CDR3 is 17 residues. The CDR3 loop is CASSLTSGLPNTGELFF. For the CDR3, the DNA is TGCGCCAGCAGCTTGACCTCGGGACTCCCGAACACCGGGGAGCTGTTTTTT.

V usage is TRBV19 and J usage is TRBJ2-1, with 8 bases matching TRBD1. CDR3 size: 15 residues. CDR1 and CDR2 from the germline V gene are LNHDA and SQIVND (reference sequence). The junction had 4 bases not matched to a gene; V was cut back by 4 bases and J by 2 bases. The CDR3 region has the DNA TGTGCCAGTAGTAAGGGACAGGTTGCCTACAATGAGCAGTTCTTC. Translating gives CASSKGQVAYNEQFF.

The rearrangement links TRBV5-1 to TRBJ2-3; 9 positions agree with TRBD2. Unmatched junction bases numbered 8, after V lost 5 bases and J lost 4 bases. The germline CDR1 and CDR2 sequences are SGHRS and YFSETQ. The CDR3 covers 15 residues. In DNA, the CDR3 is TGCGCCAGCAGGAGGGCTAGCGGGAACGCAGATACGCAGTATTTT. It yields the protein CASRRASGNADTQYF.

The V call is TRBV9, the J call TRBJ2-3; 7 bases line up with TRBD1. Germline V gene data show CDR1 as SGDLS and CDR2 as YYNGEE. The trim removed 2 bases at V and 1 base at J, leaving 1 base unmatched. The CDR3 is 14 residues long. The chain's CDR3 is CASSVGTGTDTQYF. The CDR3 DNA is TGTGCCAGCAGCGTCGGGACAGGCACAGATACGCAGTATTTT.

The chain is built from TRBV19 and TRBJ1-5; a weak D match, TRBD1 (5 bases). CDR3 length: 13 residues. The germline V gene has CDR1 LNHDA and CDR2 SQIVND (reference sequence). V lost 3 bases and J 9 bases, leaving 12 bases between the germline ends. The CDR3 DNA reads TGTGCCAGTAGTATGGGGGGTTTTCTGCCCCAGCATTTT. This codes for CASSMGGFLPQHF.

This clone has a single count. The genes are TRBV28 and TRBJ1-3, with D possibly matching TRBD1 (5 bases). Trimming pared 6 bases from V and 4 bases from J, leaving 16 bases between. Per germline, CDR1 MDHEN and CDR2 SYDVKM. The CDR3 contains 15 residues. The CDR3 DNA reads TGTGCCAGCAGCCCTTGGAAGGGGTTCGGAAACACCATATATTTT. It translates to CASSPWKGFGNTIYF.

In this sample, this clone turned up once. This rearrangement joins TRBV2 to TRBJ2-1, with D possibly TRBD2 on 6 matching bases. The germline V gene has CDR1 SNHLY and CDR2 FYNNEI. Trimming removed 8 bases from V and 1 base from J, with 15 bases in between. The CDR3 is made up of 15 amino acids. The CDR3 loop reads CASARLVRSYNEQFF. For the CDR3, the DNA is TGTGCCAGCGCCAGACTAGTTAGGTCCTACAATGAGCAGTTCTTC.

This clone was counted a single time. The rearrangement uses TRBV5-1 and TRBJ2-5, with 7 nucleotides matching TRBD2. The V segment lost 1 base and the J segment 5 bases; nucleotides outside the gene matches: 17. Germline loops: CDR1 SGHRS, CDR2 YFSETQ. The CDR3 is 18 amino acids. CDR3 amino acids: CASSLKWGGGLAVETQYF. In DNA, the CDR3 is TGCGCCAGCAGCTTGAAGTGGGGCGGGGGTTTGGCTGTCGAGACCCAGTACTTC.

In this sample, this clone turned up once. The V call is TRBV28, the J call TRBJ2-1, with 8 bases aligning to TRBD1. V lost 5 bases, J lost 7 bases, and 10 bases stayed unmatched. Per germline, CDR1 MDHEN and CDR2 SYDVKM. This CDR3 has 15 residues. CDR3 loop: CASSPSRGRNNEQFF. In DNA form, the CDR3 reads TGTGCCAGCAGTCCCAGCAGGGGGCGGAATAATGAGCAGTTCTTC.

J is TRBJ2-2 and V is TRBV6-1; D is unclear. Germline V gives CDR1 MNHNS, CDR2 SASEGT. This CDR3 is built from 13 residues. Trimming shortened V by 6 bases and J by 8 bases, and 13 bases separated the two germline ends. CDR3 amino acids: CASRGPYPGELFF. Written as DNA, the CDR3 is TGTGCCAGCAGAGGCCCTTATCCGGGGGAGCTGTTTTTT.

The V gene is TRBV10-1, the J gene TRBJ2-3; 13 bases line up with TRBD2. V was clipped by 8 bases and J by 1 base; unmatched bases: 12. Per the germline V gene, CDR1 is WNHNN and CDR2 is SYGVQD (reference sequence). The CDR3 has 18 residues. CDR3 sequence: CASRSTSGRVLGTDTQYF. CDR3 nucleotides: TGCGCCAGCCGATCTACTAGCGGGAGGGTCCTGGGCACAGATACGCAGTATTTT.

The rearrangement uses TRBV7-7 and TRBJ2-1; a weak D match, TRBD2 (6 bases). V lost 1 base to trimming and J lost 0 bases, with 7 bases between them. Germline V lookup: CDR1 SSHAT, CDR2 FNYEAQ (reference sequence). CDR3 length: 15 residues. The CDR3 sequence is CASSLVGSSYNEQFF. DNA for the CDR3: TGTGCCAGCAGCTTAGTCGGGAGCTCCTACAATGAGCAGTTCTTC.

A word on this clone: Sequence at one end of the junction differs from germline and may be a read error. The chain couples TRBV5-4 to TRBJ1-5; 8 bases fit TRBD1. CDR3 length equals 16 residues. Germline values: CDR1 SGHNT, CDR2 YYREEE (reference sequence). The CDR3 is CASSLGGQGSNQPQHF. The DNA for the CDR3 is TGTGCCAGCAGCTTGGGAGGACAGGGAAGCAATCAGCCCCAGCACTTT.

The sample holds one count of this clone. J is TRBJ2-2 and V is TRBV6-6; D gene ambiguous. CDR1 and CDR2 from the germline V gene are MNHNY and SVGAGI (reference sequence). The CDR3 length is 15 residues. The V and J ends lost 4 bases and 1 base respectively, with 10 bases between them. CDR3 sequence (DNA): TGTGCCAGCAGTTTCGACACACTGAACACCGGGGAGCTGTTTTTT. It translates to CASSFDTLNTGELFF.

The chain joins TRBV7-2 to TRBJ2-7, with D possibly matching TRBD2 (5 bases). This CDR3 is built from 14 residues. Germline loops: CDR1 SGHTA, CDR2 FQGNSA. The V end was cut by 6 bases, the J end by 2 bases, with 14 bases between. The CDR3 sequence is CASSPSGIAYEQYF. Here the CDR3 DNA reads TGTGCCAGCAGTCCCAGCGGCATAGCCTACGAGCAGTACTTC.

The chain uses TRBV5-6 and TRBJ1-3; a possible D gene is TRBD1 (6 bases). With 8 bases removed from V and 3 bases from J, the gap between germline ends came to 15 bases. Germline lookup yields CDR1 SGHDT and CDR2 YYEEEE. The CDR3 extends over 14 amino acids. The CDR3 reads CASGARGGGNTIYF. The CDR3 nucleotides read TGTGCCAGTGGAGCCAGGGGCGGTGGAAACACCATATATTTT.

There are a few counts of this clone. The V and J genes are TRBV2 and TRBJ2-7, with D maybe TRBD1 (5 bases). This CDR3 is 14 amino acids long. The germline V gene encodes CDR1 SNHLY and CDR2 FYNNEI. The V and J ends lost 6 bases and 7 bases respectively, with 19 bases between them. In nucleotides, the CDR3 is TGTGCCAGCAGCCGTACAGGAACCCCCTTGGAGCAGTACTTC. Its protein product is CASSRTGTPLEQYF.

The chain uses TRBV5-1 and TRBJ1-4; D might be TRBD1 (5 bases). This CDR3 contains 16 residues. The germline V gene encodes CDR1 SGHRS and CDR2 YFSETQ. V lost 3 bases to trimming and J lost 7 bases, with 19 bases between them. This chain's CDR3 is CASSSAGASYPEKLFF. The CDR3 DNA is TGCGCCAGCAGCTCGGCCGGGGCCTCCTACCCTGAAAAACTGTTTTTT.